These 28 T cell receptor beta chains came from one sample sequenced in a study of T cells after yellow fever vaccination (dated by TCRdb to 2018 to 2020). The library was generated by 5' RACE. This sample was sequenced with an Illumina HiSeq 2500. TCRdb applied fastp at Q25 and MiXCR to the public reads, then kept only in-frame beta chains. Here each entry gathers all rows of one CDR3 protein and keeps the most common genes and DNA. Here the sample has 100,000 to 150,000 distinct CDR3 sequences; under 8.5% occur a single time. The ten largest clones represent around 2.5% of the sample. The treatment or condition tag for this specimen amounts to: live attenuated yellow fever vaccine strain. The sample was CD4+ T cells sorted from PBMCs, taken 10 to 11 days after the first yellow fever vaccination. These receptors were collected from a young man who received the YFV17D yellow fever vaccine.

This clonotype has ten or more counts. The chain employs TRBV4-2 and TRBJ2-5, with D possibly TRBD2 on 5 matching bases. The CDR3 loop spans 13 amino acids. The germline V and J ends were trimmed by 5 bases and 3 bases, with 10 bases remaining between them. Looked up from germline, CDR1 is LGHNA and CDR2 is YNFKEQ. This chain's CDR3 is CASSNREKETQYF. The DNA for the CDR3 is TGTGCCAGCAGCAACCGGGAAAAAGAGACCCAGTACTTC.

This clonotype was counted many times. V gene TRBV5-1 combines with J gene TRBJ2-1; TRBD2 matches 12 bases. The CDR3 has 16 residues. Germline assignment: CDR1 SGHRS and CDR2 YFSETQ. V lost 0 bases, J lost 5 bases, and 3 bases stayed unmatched. CDR3: CASSLGPSGGDNEQFF. CDR3 in DNA: TGCGCCAGCAGCTTGGGGCCTAGCGGGGGGGACAATGAGCAGTTCTTC.

At least ten counts were recorded for this clonotype. The chain employs TRBV28 and TRBJ2-6; TRBD2 is a possible D gene (6 bases). Trimming removed 6 bases from V and 0 bases from J, with 18 bases in between. The CDR3 sequence is 18 residues long. The germline V gene has CDR1 MDHEN and CDR2 SYDVKM. The CDR3 loop is CASRLYSGLSSGANVLTF. The DNA for the CDR3 is TGTGCCAGCAGGCTCTACTCGGGACTCAGCTCTGGGGCCAACGTCCTGACTTTC. The full variable domain, with the rest looked up from reference TRBV28 and TRBJ2-6, is DVKVTQSSRYLVKRTGEKVFLECVQDMDHENMFWYRQDPGLGLRLIYFSYDVKMKEKGDIPEGYSVSREKKERFSLILESASTNQTSMYLCASRLYSGLSSGANVLTFGAGSRLTVL.

The genes are TRBV11-3 and TRBJ2-6; D ambiguous. Trimming stripped 5 bases from V and 0 bases from J, with 14 bases between. The CDR3 covers 17 residues. Germline loops: CDR1 SGHNT, CDR2 YENEEA. As DNA, the CDR3 is TGTGCCAGCAGCCGGAGACCTAGTGGCTCTGGGGCCAACGTCCTGACTTTC. Translating it yields CASSRRPSGSGANVLTF. The full variable domain, completed using reference TRBV11-3 and TRBJ2-6, is EAGVVQSPRYKIIEKKQPVAFWCNPISGHNTLYWYLQNLGQGPELLIRYENEEAVDDSQLPKDRFSAERLKGVDSTLKIQPAELGDSAVYLCASSRRPSGSGANVLTFGAGSRLTVL.

The V gene is TRBV5-1, the J gene TRBJ1-2; a possible D gene is TRBD1 (5 bases). The V end lost 0 bases, the J end lost 4 bases, and 10 bases lay between the germline ends. CDR3 length: 14 residues. Germline assignment: CDR1 SGHRS and CDR2 YFSETQ. CDR3 DNA: TGCGCCAGCAGCTTGGGCGAGACAGCCTATGGCTACACCTTC. It specifies CASSLGETAYGYTF.

This clonotype was seen repeatedly, ten times or more. The chain is built from TRBV9 and TRBJ1-1; D gene uncertain. This CDR3 contains 13 residues. V shed 0 bases and J shed 3 bases, with 6 bases lying between them. CDR1 is SGDLS, CDR2 YYNGEE, per germline. In DNA form, the CDR3 reads TGTGCCAGCAGCGTAGACGCGTACACTGAAGCTTTCTTT. Residues: CASSVDAYTEAFF.

This clonotype appeared a few times. The chain links TRBV7-2 to TRBJ2-3; D gene unclear. The V and J ends lost 4 bases and 6 bases respectively, with 8 bases between them. In germline, CDR1 is SGHTA, CDR2 FQGNSA. This CDR3 contains 12 residues. The CDR3 loop reads CASSWILDTQYF. The CDR3 DNA reads as TGTGCCAGCAGCTGGATACTTGATACGCAGTATTTT.

This clonotype was observed at least ten times. The V and J genes are TRBV7-2 and TRBJ2-2; no reliable D call. The CDR3 runs 14 residues. The germline V gene has CDR1 SGHTA and CDR2 FQGNSA. V gave up 1 base and J gave up 1 base, with 4 bases separating them. The CDR3 loop is CASSLVQNTGELFF. The CDR3 region has the DNA TGTGCCAGCAGCTTAGTCCAGAACACCGGGGAGCTGTTTTTT.

In its sample, this clonotype was seen many times. The chain couples TRBV4-1 to TRBJ2-2; 9 bases align to TRBD2. The V and J ends lost 0 bases and 13 bases, in that order; junction bases with no gene match: 9. Germline CDR1 and CDR2: MGHRA and YSYEKL. This CDR3 has 15 residues. In DNA, the CDR3 is TGCGCCAGCAGCCAAGATGGAGCTAGCGGGGACCGGCTGTTTTTT. Amino acids: CASSQDGASGDRLFF.

This clonotype appeared many times. The rearrangement links TRBV5-4 to TRBJ2-5; a weak D match, TRBD1 (6 bases). The CDR3 length is 13 residues. The V gene lost 5 bases and the J gene lost 4 bases, with 12 bases spanning the gap. CDR1 is SGHNT and CDR2 is YYREEE in the germline V gene (reference sequence). The chain's CDR3 is CASRPGEGETQYF. As DNA, the CDR3 is TGTGCCAGCAGACCAGGGGAAGGAGAGACCCAGTACTTC. Full variable domain (missing parts from reference TRBV5-4 and TRBJ2-5): ETGVTQSPTHLIKTRGQQVTLRCSSQSGHNTVSWYQQALGQGPQFIFQYYREEENGRGNFPPRFSGLQFPNYSSELNVNALELDDSALYLCASRPGEGETQYFGPGTRLLVL.

Ten or more counts support this clonotype. This chain uses TRBV6-1 with TRBJ2-3; D remains unclear. The CDR3 has 14 residues. CDR1 and CDR2 from the germline V gene are MNHNS and SASEGT. V was trimmed by 5 bases and J by 6 bases, leaving 15 bases between them. This CDR3 is CASSLSNSADTQYF. The CDR3 coding sequence is TGTGCCAGCAGTCTTAGTAATTCGGCCGATACGCAGTATTTT.

Ten or more counts support this clonotype. The chain links TRBV5-1 to TRBJ2-5; 11 bases are shared with TRBD2. The CDR3 totals 14 residues. Germline values: CDR1 SGHRS, CDR2 YFSETQ. V was pared by 0 bases and J by 5 bases, with 0 bases of the junction left unmatched. In DNA form, the CDR3 reads TGCGCCAGCAGCTTGGGGACTAGCGGGGAGACCCAGTACTTC. This codes for CASSLGTSGETQYF. The variable domain in full, with the rest retrieved from reference TRBV5-1 and TRBJ2-5, is KAGVTQTPRYLIKTRGQQVTLSCSPISGHRSVSWYQQTPGQGLQFLFEYFSETQRNKGNFPGRFSGRQFSNSRSEMNVSTLELGDSALYLCASSLGTSGETQYFGPGTRLLVL.

This clonotype was counted many times. The CDR3 coding sequence is TGTGCCACCAGTGATTTGGGATCAGCGAACAATGAGCAGTTCTTC. Translated: CATSDLGSANNEQFF. The rearrangement links TRBV24-1 to TRBJ2-1, with D hard to call. From germline, CDR1 is KGHDR and CDR2 SFDVKD. The V and J ends lost 0 bases and 5 bases respectively, with 10 bases between them. The CDR3 loop spans 15 amino acids.

This clonotype was found many times. The J gene is TRBJ2-1, the V gene TRBV5-1; 11 nucleotides match TRBD2. CDR3 size: 15 residues. Germline-derived CDR1 and CDR2 are SGHRS and YFSETQ. With V trimmed by 2 bases and J by 10 bases, 8 bases remained unmatched. As DNA, the CDR3 is TGCGCCAGCAGCTTTCTAGCGGGGGGACCCGGGGAGCAGTTCTTC. Amino acid sequence: CASSFLAGGPGEQFF.

There are many counts of this clonotype. CDR3 sequence reads: CASSPQGFYNEQFF. CDR3 coding DNA: TGCGCCAGCAGCCCCCAGGGTTTCTACAATGAGCAGTTCTTC. V and J are TRBV5-1 and TRBJ2-1; possibly TRBD1 for D (5 bases). In germline, CDR1 is SGHRS, CDR2 YFSETQ. This CDR3 is 14 amino acids long. V was cut by 4 bases and J by 3 bases, with 11 bases left in between.

The sample holds many counts of this clonotype. This sequence joins TRBV28 and TRBJ2-7; 8 positions match TRBD1. CDR3 length: 14 amino acids. Unmatched junction bases numbered 7, after V lost 5 bases and J lost 4 bases. The germline CDR1 and CDR2 sequences are MDHEN and SYDVKM. In DNA form, the CDR3 reads TGTGCCAGCAGTAATGGACAGGGATTTTACGAGCAGTACGTC. Its translation: CASSNGQGFYEQYV.

The table lists this clonotype with many counts. The chain links TRBV5-1 to TRBJ1-1, with TRBD1 matching 7 bases. The V gene end was trimmed by 4 bases and the J gene end by 4 bases; junction bases not matched to a gene: 7. The CDR3 extends over 14 amino acids. Per germline, CDR1 SGHRS and CDR2 YFSETQ. The DNA for the CDR3 is TGCGCCAGCAGCCTCGACAGGGTTGGCACTGAAGCTTTCTTT. Residues: CASSLDRVGTEAFF.

This clonotype occurred a few times. This chain links TRBV13 with TRBJ2-5, with 7 bases aligning to TRBD2. Germline CDR1 PRHDT, CDR2 FYEKMQ (reference sequence). V shed 2 bases, J shed 5 bases, and the junction held 5 bases outside the gene matches. This CDR3 spans 14 amino acids. Written as DNA, the CDR3 is TGTGCCAGCAGCTTAAGGTTCGGGAGGGAGACCCAGTACTTC. Encoded protein: CASSLRFGRETQYF.

This clonotype occurred many times. The V and J genes are TRBV5-6 and TRBJ2-3, with TRBD2 as a possible D gene (6 bases). CDR1 SGHDT and CDR2 YYEEEE come from the germline V gene. The germline V and J ends were trimmed by 3 bases and 1 base, with 15 bases remaining between them. CDR3 length: 16 residues. This CDR3 reads CASSSGWGVGTDTQYF. The DNA of the CDR3 is TGTGCCAGCAGCTCTGGATGGGGGGTCGGCACAGATACGCAGTATTTT.

This clonotype was picked up many times. This chain uses TRBV7-2 with TRBJ2-1; D is possibly TRBD1 (5 bases). CDR1 and CDR2 (germline): SGHTA, FQGNSA. The CDR3 is 15 amino acids. V gave up 0 bases and J gave up 3 bases, with 9 bases separating them. CDR3 DNA sequence: TGTGCCAGCAGCTTAGCAGGACACTTCTACAATGAGCAGTTCTTC. Translating gives CASSLAGHFYNEQFF.

This clonotype was seen many times. The J gene is TRBJ2-1, the V gene TRBV7-2, with 9 bases lining up with TRBD1. V was pared by 11 bases and J by 2 bases, with 7 bases of the junction left unmatched. The germline gives CDR1 SGHTA, CDR2 FQGNSA. The CDR3 runs to 14 residues. In nucleotides, the CDR3 is TGTGCCTCGGAGAGACAGGGGGCCTACAATGAGCAGTTCTTC. Translated: CASERQGAYNEQFF.

The chain recombines TRBV5-1 with TRBJ2-5, with TRBD2 as a possible D gene (5 bases). From germline, CDR1 is SGHRS and CDR2 YFSETQ. V lost 4 bases and J lost 4, with 14 bases in between. The CDR3 runs 14 residues. Here the CDR3 reads CASSGPGIAETQYF. The DNA of the CDR3 is TGCGCCAGCAGCGGTCCGGGGATCGCAGAGACCCAGTACTTC.

In this sample, this clonotype turned up many times. The chain links TRBV7-9 to TRBJ2-3; D possibly uses TRBD1 or TRBD2 (5 bases each). Trimming left V 3 bases short and J 6 bases short, with 16 bases between. The CDR3 has 15 residues. CDR1 and CDR2 (germline): SEHNR, FQNEAQ (reference sequence). CDR3 amino acids: CASSFSETNRDTQYF. The DNA for the CDR3 is TGTGCCAGCAGCTTTTCCGAGACTAACAGGGATACGCAGTATTTT.

A word on this clonotype: Since a much larger clone is just one base distant, this may be a read error. V and J are TRBV6-2 or TRBV6-3 and TRBJ1-4; D gene unclear. Germline V gene sequence: CDR1 MNHEY, CDR2 SVGEGT. This CDR3 spans 14 amino acids. Trimming took 7 bases from V and 8 from J, leaving 17 bases between them. CDR3 nucleotide sequence: TGTGCCAGCACCGGCAGGCAGGTCAAGGAAAAACTGTTTTTT. It is translated as CASTGRQVKEKLFF.

This clonotype was counted ten times or more. The gene calls are TRBV27 and TRBJ1-2, with D perhaps matching TRBD1 (5 bases). This CDR3 spans 13 amino acids. V was clipped by 0 bases and J by 6 bases, with 8 bases between them. Looked up from germline, CDR1 is MNHEY and CDR2 is SMNVEV (reference sequence). CDR3 nucleotides: TGTGCCAGCAGTTTATCTGCGGGGGATGGCTACACCTTC. This translates into CASSLSAGDGYTF.

Ten or more counts support this clonotype. The junction and the germline gene differ at one end; a read error may be behind it. The rearrangement uses TRBV14 and TRBJ2-6, with D unclear. This CDR3 has 15 residues. The germline V gene has CDR1 SGHDN and CDR2 FVKESK. The CDR3 coding sequence is TGCGGTAGACTTCAGGAAAACTCTGGGGCCAACGTCCTGACTTTC. It specifies CGRLQENSGANVLTF.

In this sample, this clonotype turned up many times. The chain joins TRBV10-3 to TRBJ2-2, with 7 bases aligning to TRBD1. The CDR3 has 16 amino acids. J lost 6 bases, V lost 6 bases, and 13 bases had no gene match. Germline lookup yields CDR1 ENHRY and CDR2 SYGVKD. In DNA form, the CDR3 reads TGTGCCATCAGAGACAGACAGGGCAGTTATGCCGGGGAGCTGTTTTTT. This translates into CAIRDRQGSYAGELFF.

There are many counts of this clonotype. The V gene is TRBV12-3 or TRBV12-4, the J gene TRBJ2-7, with a tentative D call TRBD1 (5 bases). The V gene lost 5 bases and the J gene lost 1 base, with 12 bases spanning the gap. This CDR3 contains 14 residues. The CDR3 region has the DNA TGTGCCAGCAGTCCTATGGGGCTTTCCTACGAGCAGTACTTC. Its protein product is CASSPMGLSYEQYF.